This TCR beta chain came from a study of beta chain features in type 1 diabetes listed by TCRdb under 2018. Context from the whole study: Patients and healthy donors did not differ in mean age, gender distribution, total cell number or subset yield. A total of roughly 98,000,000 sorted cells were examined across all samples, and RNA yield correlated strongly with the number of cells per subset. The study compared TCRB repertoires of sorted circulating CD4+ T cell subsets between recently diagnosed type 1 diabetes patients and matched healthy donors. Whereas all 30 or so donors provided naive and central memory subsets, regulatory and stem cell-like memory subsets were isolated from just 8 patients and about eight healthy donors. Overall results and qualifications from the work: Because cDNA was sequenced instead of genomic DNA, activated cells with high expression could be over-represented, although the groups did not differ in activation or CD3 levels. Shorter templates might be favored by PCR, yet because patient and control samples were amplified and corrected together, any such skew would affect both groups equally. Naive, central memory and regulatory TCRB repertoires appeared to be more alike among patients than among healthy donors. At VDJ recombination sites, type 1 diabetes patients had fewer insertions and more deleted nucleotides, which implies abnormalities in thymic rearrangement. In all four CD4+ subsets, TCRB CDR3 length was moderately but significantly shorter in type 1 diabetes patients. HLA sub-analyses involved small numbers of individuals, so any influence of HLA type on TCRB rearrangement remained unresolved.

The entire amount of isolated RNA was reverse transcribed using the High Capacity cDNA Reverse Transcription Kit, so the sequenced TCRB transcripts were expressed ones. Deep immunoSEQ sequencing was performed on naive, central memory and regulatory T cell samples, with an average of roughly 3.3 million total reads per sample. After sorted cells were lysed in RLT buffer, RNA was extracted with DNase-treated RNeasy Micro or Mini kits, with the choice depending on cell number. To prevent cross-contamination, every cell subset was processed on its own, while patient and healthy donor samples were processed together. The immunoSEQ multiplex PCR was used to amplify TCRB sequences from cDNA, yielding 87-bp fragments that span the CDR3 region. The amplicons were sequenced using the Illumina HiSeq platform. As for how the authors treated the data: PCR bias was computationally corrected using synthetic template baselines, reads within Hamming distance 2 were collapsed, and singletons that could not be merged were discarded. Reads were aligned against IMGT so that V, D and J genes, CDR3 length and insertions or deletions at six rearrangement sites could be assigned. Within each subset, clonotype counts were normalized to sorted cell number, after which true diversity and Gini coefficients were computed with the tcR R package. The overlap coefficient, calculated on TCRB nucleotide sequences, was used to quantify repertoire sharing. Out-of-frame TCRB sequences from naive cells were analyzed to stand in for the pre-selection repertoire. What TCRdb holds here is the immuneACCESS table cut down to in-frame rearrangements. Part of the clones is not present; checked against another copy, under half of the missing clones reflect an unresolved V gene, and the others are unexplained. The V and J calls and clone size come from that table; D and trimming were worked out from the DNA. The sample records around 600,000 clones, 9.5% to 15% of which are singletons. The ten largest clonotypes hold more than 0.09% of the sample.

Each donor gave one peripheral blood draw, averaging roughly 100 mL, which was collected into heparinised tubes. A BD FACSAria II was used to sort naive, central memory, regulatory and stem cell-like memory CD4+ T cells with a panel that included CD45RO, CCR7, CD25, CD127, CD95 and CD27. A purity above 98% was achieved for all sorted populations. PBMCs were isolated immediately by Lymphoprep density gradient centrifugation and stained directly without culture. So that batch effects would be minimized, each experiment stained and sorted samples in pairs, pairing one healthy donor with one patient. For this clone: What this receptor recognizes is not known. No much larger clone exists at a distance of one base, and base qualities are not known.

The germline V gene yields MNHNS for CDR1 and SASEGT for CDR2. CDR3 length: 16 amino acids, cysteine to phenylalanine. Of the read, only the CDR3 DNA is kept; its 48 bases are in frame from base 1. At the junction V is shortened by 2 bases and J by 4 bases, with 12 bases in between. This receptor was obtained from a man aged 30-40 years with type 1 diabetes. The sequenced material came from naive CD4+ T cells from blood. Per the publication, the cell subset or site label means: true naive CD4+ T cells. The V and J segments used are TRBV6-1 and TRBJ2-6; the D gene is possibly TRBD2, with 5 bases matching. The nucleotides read TGTGCCAGCAGTGAATTGAGGGCAGGAGGGGCCAACGTCCTGACTTTC. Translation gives CASSELRAGGANVLTF.